The source of this T cell receptor (beta chain) is a study of cytomegalovirus exposure and HLA in healthy donors. Findings and limits, study-wide: An analysis that was carried out later associated 15,000 to 20,000 TCR beta sequences with HLA alleles at 0.05 false discovery rate. In a later analysis, TCR beta V- and J-gene trimming showed a link to a missense DCLRE1C variant.

Unrecorded immune exposures were likely, despite nominal health at sampling. In this sample, this clone turned up a few times. Its antigen is as yet unknown. Trimming took off 1 base at V and 1 base at J, with 8 bases between the two ends. The germline V gene has CDR1 MNHNS and CDR2 SASEGT. The CDR3 loop spans 16 amino acids. It was with 60 Vbeta and 13 Jbeta primers that the PCR ran. Data came from immunoSEQ multiplex PCR; TCRdb stores just in-frame clones and leaves some out. The sample comprises roughly 250,000 clones, approximately 84% of which are singletons, and 2% to 2.5% rests with the top ten.

Specimen: PBMCs. The clonotype was recovered from a woman in her forties in good health and CMV-seropositive. The chain joins TRBV6-1 to TRBJ1-6; D perhaps matches TRBD1 (6 bases). The CDR3 DNA follows: TGTGCCAGCAGTGAAGACAGGGAATCCTATAATTCACCCCTCCACTTT. It is translated as CASSEDRESYNSPLHF.